This record concerns one T cell receptor (beta chain) sequence. The antigen remains undetermined. The sample contains more than one DNA sequence encoding this CDR3. Sequencing targeted expressed TCRB transcripts, as all isolated RNA had been reverse transcribed. Sequencing of naive, central memory and regulatory T cell samples gave an average of around 3.6 million reads. Assay: immunoSEQ multiplex PCR; the TCRdb copy retains only in-frame clones and omits some. The sample has some 900,000 clones, 15% to 20% seen once. The CDR3 runs to 13 residues. Per the germline V gene, CDR1 is LNHDA and CDR2 is SQIVND (reference sequence). Trimming removed 9 bases at V and 0 bases at J, with 12 bases between. This sample is drawn from a study of beta chain features in type 1 diabetes. Notes on the study in general: The similarity of naive, central memory and Treg TCRB repertoires appeared greater among patients than among healthy donors. Moderate yet significant TCRB CDR3 shortening was seen in Type 1 diabetes patients in all four CD4+ subsets. Still unanswered here is whether HLA type influences TCRB rearrangement.

This receptor was obtained from a woman between 18 and 29 years old in good health. This chain connects TRBV19 to TRBJ2-7, with D possibly TRBD1 on 5 matching bases. Sequencing used naive CD4+ T cells from blood. Written as DNA, the CDR3 is TGTGCCAGCTCTAGGGGTCGCTCCTACGAGCAGTACTTC. Translating gives CASSRGRSYEQYF.